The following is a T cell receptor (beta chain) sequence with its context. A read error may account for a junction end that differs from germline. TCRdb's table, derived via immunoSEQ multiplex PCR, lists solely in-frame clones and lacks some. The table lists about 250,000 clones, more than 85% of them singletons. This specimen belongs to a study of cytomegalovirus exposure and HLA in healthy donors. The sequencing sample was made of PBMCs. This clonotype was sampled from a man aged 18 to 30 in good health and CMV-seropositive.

The CDR3 nucleotides read TGTGCCAGCAGCTTAAGTGGTATGGGGGGGCACGAGGAGTACTTC. Its protein product is CASSLSGMGGHEEYF. The chain couples TRBV7-9 to TRBJ2-7; D may be TRBD2 (7 bases). This CDR3 spans 15 amino acids. Germline CDR1 reads SEHNR; CDR2 reads FQNEAQ (reference sequence).